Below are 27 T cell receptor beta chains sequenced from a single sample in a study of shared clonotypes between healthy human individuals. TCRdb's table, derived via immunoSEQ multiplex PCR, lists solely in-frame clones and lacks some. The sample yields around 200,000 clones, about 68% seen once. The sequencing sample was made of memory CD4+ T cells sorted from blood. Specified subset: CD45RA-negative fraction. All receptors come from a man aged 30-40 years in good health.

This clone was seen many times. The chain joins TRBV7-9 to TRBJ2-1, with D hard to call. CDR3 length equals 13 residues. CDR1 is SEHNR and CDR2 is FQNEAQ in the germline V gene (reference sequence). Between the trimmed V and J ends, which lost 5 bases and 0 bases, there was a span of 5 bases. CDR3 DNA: TGTGCCAGCAGCGCTAACTCCTACAATGAGCAGTTCTTC. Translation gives CASSANSYNEQFF.

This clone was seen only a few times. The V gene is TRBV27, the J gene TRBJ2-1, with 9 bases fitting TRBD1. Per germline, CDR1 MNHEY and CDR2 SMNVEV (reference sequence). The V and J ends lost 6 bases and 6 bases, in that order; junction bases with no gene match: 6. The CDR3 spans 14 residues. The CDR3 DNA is TGTGCCAGCAGCCCGGGACAGGGCATCAATGAGCAGTTCTTC. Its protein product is CASSPGQGINEQFF.

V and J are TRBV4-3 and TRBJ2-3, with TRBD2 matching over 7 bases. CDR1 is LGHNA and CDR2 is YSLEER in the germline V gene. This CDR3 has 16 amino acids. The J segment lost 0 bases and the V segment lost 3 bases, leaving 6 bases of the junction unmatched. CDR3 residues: CASSQATSRSTDTQYF. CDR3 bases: TGCGCCAGCAGCCAGGCGACTAGCCGAAGCACAGATACGCAGTATTTT.

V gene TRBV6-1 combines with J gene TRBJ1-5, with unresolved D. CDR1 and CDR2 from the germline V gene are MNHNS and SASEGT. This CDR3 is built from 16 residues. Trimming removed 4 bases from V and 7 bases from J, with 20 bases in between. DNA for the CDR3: TGTGCCAGCAGTGCTGTCATCCCCAACCAGGCCCAGCCCCAGCATTTT. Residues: CASSAVIPNQAQPQHF.

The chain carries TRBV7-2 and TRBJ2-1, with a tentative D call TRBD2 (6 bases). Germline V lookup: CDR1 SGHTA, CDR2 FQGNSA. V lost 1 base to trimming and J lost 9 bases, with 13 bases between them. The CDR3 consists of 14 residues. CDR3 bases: TGTGCCAGCAGCTTAGAGCCCGGGAGAACTGAGCAGTTCTTC. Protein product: CASSLEPGRTEQFF.

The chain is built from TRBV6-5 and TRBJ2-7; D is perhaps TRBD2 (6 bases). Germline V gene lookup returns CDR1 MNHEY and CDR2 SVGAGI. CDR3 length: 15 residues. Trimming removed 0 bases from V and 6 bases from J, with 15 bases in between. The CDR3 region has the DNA TGTGCCAGCAGTTACTCGTGGACATCGCGGGGCGAGCAGTACTTC. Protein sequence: CASSYSWTSRGEQYF.

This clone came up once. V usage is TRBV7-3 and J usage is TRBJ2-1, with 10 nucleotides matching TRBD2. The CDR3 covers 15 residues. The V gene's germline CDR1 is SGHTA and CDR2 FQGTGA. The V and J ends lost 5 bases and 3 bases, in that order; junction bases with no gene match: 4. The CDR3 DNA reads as TGTGCCAGCAGCCGGACTAGCGGAATCTACAATGAGCAGTTCTTC. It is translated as CASSRTSGIYNEQFF.

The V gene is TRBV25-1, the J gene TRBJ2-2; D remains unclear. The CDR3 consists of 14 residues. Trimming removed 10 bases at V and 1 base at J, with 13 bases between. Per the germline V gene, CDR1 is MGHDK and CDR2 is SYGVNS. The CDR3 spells CATEVGQNTGELFF. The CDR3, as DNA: TGTGCCACCGAGGTTGGGCAGAACACCGGGGAGCTGTTTTTT. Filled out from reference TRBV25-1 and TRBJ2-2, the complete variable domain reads EADIYQTPRYLVIGTGKKITLECSQTMGHDKMYWYQQDPGMELHLIHYSYGVNSTEKGDLSSESTVSRIRTEHFPLTLESARPSHTSQYLCATEVGQNTGELFFGEGSRLTVL.

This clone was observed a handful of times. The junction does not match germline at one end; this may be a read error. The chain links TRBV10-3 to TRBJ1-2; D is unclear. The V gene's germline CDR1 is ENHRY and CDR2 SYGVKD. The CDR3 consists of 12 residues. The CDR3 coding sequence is TGTGCCCTCAGCCGGACGGGAGGCGGCTACACCTTC. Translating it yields CALSRTGGGYTF.

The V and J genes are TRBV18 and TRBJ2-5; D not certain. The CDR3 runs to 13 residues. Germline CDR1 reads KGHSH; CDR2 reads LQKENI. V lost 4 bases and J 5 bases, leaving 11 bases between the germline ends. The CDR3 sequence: CASSLQVLETQYF. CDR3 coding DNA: TGTGCCAGCTCACTACAAGTCCTCGAGACCCAGTACTTC. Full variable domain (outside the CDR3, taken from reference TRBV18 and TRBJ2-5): NAGVMQNPRHLVRRRGQEARLRCSPMKGHSHVYWYRQLPEEGLKFMVYLQKENIIDESGMPKERFSAEFPKEGPSILRIQQVVRGDSAAYFCASSLQVLETQYFGPGTRLLVL.

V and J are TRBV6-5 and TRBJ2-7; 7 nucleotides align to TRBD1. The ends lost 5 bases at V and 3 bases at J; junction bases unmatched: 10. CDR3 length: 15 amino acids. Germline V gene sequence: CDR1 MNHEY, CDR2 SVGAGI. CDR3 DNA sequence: TGTGCCAGCAGTAAACAGGGGTTTAGCAACTACGAGCAGTACTTC. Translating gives CASSKQGFSNYEQYF.

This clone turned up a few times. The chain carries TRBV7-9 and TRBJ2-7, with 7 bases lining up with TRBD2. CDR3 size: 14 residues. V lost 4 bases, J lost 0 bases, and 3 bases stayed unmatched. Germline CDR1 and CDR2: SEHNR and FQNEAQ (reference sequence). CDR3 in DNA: TGTGCCAGCAGCTCCGGGGGGAGCTCCTACGAGCAGTACTTC. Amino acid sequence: CASSSGGSSYEQYF.

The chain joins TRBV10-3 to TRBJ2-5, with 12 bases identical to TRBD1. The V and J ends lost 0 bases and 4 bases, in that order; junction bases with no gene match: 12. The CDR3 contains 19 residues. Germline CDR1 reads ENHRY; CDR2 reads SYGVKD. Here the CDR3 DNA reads TGTGCCATCAGTGAGTCGACGTTCCCGGGACAGGGGGCAAGAGAGACCCAGTACTTC. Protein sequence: CAISESTFPGQGARETQYF.

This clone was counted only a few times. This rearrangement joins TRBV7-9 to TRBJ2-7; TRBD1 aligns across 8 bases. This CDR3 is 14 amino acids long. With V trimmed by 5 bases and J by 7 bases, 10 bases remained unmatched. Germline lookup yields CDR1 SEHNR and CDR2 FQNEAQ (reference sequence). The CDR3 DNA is TGTGCCAGCAGCGAATCCGGGACAGGAGGTGAGCAGTACTTC. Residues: CASSESGTGGEQYF.

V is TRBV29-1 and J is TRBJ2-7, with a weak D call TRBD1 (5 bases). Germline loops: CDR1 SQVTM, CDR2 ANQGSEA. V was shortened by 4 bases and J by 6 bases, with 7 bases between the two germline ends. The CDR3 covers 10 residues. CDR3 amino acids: CSVVQGEQYF. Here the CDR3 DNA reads TGCAGCGTTGTGCAGGGCGAGCAGTACTTC.

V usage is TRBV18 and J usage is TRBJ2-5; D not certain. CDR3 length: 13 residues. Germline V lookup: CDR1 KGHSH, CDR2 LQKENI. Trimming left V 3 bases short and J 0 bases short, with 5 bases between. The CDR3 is CASSPDNQETQYF. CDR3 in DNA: TGTGCCAGCTCACCGGATAACCAAGAGACCCAGTACTTC.

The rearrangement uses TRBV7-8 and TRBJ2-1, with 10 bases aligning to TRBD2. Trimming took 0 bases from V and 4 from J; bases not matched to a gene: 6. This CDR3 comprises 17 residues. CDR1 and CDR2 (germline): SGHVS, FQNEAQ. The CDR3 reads CASSLAPGLASYNEQFF. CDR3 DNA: TGTGCCAGCAGCTTAGCCCCGGGACTAGCGTCTTACAATGAGCAGTTCTTC.

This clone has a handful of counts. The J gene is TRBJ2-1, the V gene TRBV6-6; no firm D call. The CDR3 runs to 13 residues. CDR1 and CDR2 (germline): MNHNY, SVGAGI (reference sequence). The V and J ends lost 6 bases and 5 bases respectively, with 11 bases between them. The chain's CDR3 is CASSTESHNEQFF. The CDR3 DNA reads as TGTGCCAGCAGCACCGAATCCCACAATGAGCAGTTCTTC.

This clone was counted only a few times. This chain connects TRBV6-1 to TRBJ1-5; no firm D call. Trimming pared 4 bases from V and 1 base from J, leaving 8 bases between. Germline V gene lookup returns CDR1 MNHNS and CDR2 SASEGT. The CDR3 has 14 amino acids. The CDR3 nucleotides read TGTGCCAGCAGTGTCGACTGGAGCAATCAGCCCCAGCATTTT. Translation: CASSVDWSNQPQHF.

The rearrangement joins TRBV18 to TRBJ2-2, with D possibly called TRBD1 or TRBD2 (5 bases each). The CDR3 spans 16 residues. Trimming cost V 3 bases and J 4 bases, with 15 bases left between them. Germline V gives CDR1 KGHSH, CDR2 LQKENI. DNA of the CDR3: TGTGCCAGCTCACCTGTGCCCGGGACCCCCACCGGGGAGCTGTTTTTT. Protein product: CASSPVPGTPTGELFF.

CDR3 protein: CASSELAGGHEQYF. In nucleotides, the CDR3 is TGTGCCAGCAGTGAACTAGCGGGAGGGCACGAGCAGTACTTC. The genes are TRBV6-1 and TRBJ2-7; 12 positions match TRBD2. V was clipped by 2 bases and J by 5 bases; unmatched bases: 1. Per the germline V gene, CDR1 is MNHNS and CDR2 is SASEGT. The CDR3 consists of 14 residues.

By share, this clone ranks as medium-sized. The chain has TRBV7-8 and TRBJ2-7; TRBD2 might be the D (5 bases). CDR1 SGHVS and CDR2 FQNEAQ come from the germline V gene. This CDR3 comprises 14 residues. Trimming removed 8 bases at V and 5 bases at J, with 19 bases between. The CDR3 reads CASRLGSPRDEQYF. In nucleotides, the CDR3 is TGTGCCAGCCGACTTGGGAGCCCTCGGGACGAGCAGTACTTC.

CDR3 DNA: TGTGCCAGCAGCTTAGTTGGGGCAAGCTACCCTCAGAACACTGAAGCTTTCTTT. Its protein is CASSLVGASYPQNTEAFF. The chain has TRBV7-9 and TRBJ1-1; D may be TRBD1 (5 bases). Deletions cut 1 base from V and 1 base from J, with 19 bases between. The germline V gene encodes CDR1 SEHNR and CDR2 FQNEAQ (reference sequence). The CDR3 consists of 18 residues.

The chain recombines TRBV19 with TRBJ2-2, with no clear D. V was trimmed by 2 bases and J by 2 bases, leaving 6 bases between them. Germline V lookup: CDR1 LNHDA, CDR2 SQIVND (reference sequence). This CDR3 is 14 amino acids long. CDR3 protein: CASSILPNTGELFF. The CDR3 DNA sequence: TGTGCCAGTAGTATACTACCTAACACCGGGGAGCTGTTTTTT.

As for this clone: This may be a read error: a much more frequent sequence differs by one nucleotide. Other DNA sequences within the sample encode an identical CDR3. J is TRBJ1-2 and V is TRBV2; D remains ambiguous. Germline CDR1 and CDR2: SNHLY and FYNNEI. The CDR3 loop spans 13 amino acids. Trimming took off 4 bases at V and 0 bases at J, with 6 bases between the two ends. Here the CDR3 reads CASSGTANYGYTF. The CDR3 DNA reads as TGTGCCAGCAGTGGGACGGCTAACTATGGCTACACCTTC. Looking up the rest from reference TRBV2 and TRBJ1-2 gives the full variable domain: EPEVTQTPSHQVTQMGQEVILRCVPISNHLYFYWYRQILGQKVEFLVSFYNNEISEKSEIFDDQFSVERPDGSNFTLKIRSTKLEDSAMYFCASSGTANYGYTFGSGTRLTVV.

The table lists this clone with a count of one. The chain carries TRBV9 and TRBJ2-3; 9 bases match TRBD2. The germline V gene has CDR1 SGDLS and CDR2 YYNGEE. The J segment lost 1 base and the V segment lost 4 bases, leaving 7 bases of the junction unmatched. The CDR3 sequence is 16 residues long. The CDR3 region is CASSPLAGRGTDTQYF. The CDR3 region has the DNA TGTGCCAGCAGCCCGCTAGCGGGACGGGGCACAGATACGCAGTATTTT.

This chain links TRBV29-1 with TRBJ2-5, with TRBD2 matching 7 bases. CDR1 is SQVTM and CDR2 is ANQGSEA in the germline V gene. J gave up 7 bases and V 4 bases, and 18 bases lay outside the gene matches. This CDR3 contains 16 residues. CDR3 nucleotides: TGCAGCGTTGTCTATCCCCTATCCGGGGGGTCGGGGACCCAGTACTTC. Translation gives CSVVYPLSGGSGTQYF.